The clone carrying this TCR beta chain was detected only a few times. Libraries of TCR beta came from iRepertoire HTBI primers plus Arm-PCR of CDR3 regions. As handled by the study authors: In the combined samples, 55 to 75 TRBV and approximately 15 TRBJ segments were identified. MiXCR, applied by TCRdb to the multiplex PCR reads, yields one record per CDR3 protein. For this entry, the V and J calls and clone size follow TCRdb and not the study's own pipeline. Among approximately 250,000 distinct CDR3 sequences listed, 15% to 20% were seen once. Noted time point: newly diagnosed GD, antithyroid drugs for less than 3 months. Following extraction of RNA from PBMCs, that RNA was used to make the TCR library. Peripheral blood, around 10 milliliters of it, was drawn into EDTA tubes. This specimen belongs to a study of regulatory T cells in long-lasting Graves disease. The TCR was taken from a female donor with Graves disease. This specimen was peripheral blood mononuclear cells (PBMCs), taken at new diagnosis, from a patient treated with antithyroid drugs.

CDR3 nucleotides: TGTGCCAGCAGCCAATGGTCCCTCCCGGGACAGGGGGGTGGCTACACCTTC. Protein product: CASSQWSLPGQGGGYTF. The chain recombines TRBV16 with TRBJ1-2; 11 nucleotides agree with TRBD1. V shed 1 base, J shed 7 bases, and the junction held 11 bases outside the gene matches. The CDR3 consists of 17 residues. The germline V gene encodes CDR1 KGHSY and CDR2 FQNENV.